Each of the 27 T cell receptor beta chains below was sequenced from the same sample in a study of tissue T cells after allogeneic stem cell transplantation. Repertoires were generated with immunoSEQ multiplex PCR, while TCRdb's copy carries only in-frame clones and drops some. The sample shows tens of thousands of clones, 73% of them seen only once. The material sequenced was sorted cells pooled from one or two spleens. Receptors were obtained from a pool of C57BL/6 mice in good health.

With respect to this clone: Gene and germline names: mouse. The sequenced fragment ends 1 residue before the CDR3 boundary, so the rest is inferred from the germline J gene. The rearrangement joins TRBV31 to TRBJ1-2, with 8 bases identical to TRBD1. Trimming removed 1 base from V and 4 bases from J; junction bases left unmatched: 2. Germline CDR1 and CDR2: GKSSPN and SITVG. This CDR3 is built from 13 residues. CDR3 DNA, as far as it was read: TGTGCCTGGAGTCCAGGGGGCGCCTCCGACTACACC. This sequence encodes CAWSPGGASDYT. The entire CDR3 is CAWSPGGASDYTF.

The table lists this clone with a few counts. Genes and germline come from the mouse. The read comes to an end 1 residue before the CDR3 does, leaving the germline J gene to fill in the end. This chain joins TRBV19 and TRBJ2-4; 9 bases are shared with TRBD1. The CDR3 runs 13 residues. The germline V gene has CDR1 FNHDT and CDR2 SITEND (reference sequence). V was clipped by 5 bases and J by 3 bases; unmatched bases: 1. The CDR3 spells CASRDRGQNTLYF. The DNA read from the CDR3 is TGTGCCAGCAGGGACAGGGGACAAAACACCTTGTAC. The variable domain in full, completed from reference TRBV19 and TRBJ2-4, reads GGIITQTPKFLIGQEGQKLTLKCQQNFNHDTMYWYRQDSGKGLRLIYYSITENDLQKGDLSEGYDASREKKSSFSLTVTSAQKNEMAVFLCASRDRGQNTLYFGAGTRLSVL.

On this clone itself: Each gene name is a mouse one. Read sequence stops 1 residue before the CDR3 end, and the germline J gene provides the missing end. The chain combines TRBV1 with TRBJ1-1; 9 nucleotides agree with TRBD1. Trimming at V came to 3 bases and at J to 8 bases, leaving 1 base not matched to a gene. Germline CDR1 and CDR2: NSQYPW and LRSPGD (reference sequence). The CDR3 covers 12 residues. The CDR3 here is CTCSATGGEVFF. The CDR3 DNA, read in part, is TGCACCTGCAGTGCCACAGGGGGCGAAGTCTTC. The full variable domain, its missing parts supplied by reference TRBV1 and TRBJ1-1, is VTLLEQNPRWRLVPRGQAVNLRCILKNSQYPWMSWYQQDLQKQLQWLFTLRSPGDKEVKSLPGADYLATRVTDTELRLQVANMSQGRTLYCTCSATGGEVFFGKGTRLTVV.

As concerns this clone: Gene and germline names: mouse. Sequencing ends 1 residue short of the CDR3 end; the germline J gene provides the rest. The chain couples TRBV3 to TRBJ2-1; D uncertain. CDR1 SNHLY and CDR2 FYNGKV come from the germline V gene (reference sequence). The CDR3 consists of 12 residues. V was trimmed by 7 bases and J by 5 bases, leaving 9 bases between them. The CDR3 here is CASTEGNAEQFF. Incomplete CDR3 DNA: TGTGCCAGCACGGAGGGCAATGCTGAGCAGTTC.

To note about this clone: Germline and genes here are mouse. The read ends 1 residue shy of where the CDR3 ends; the end is completed using the germline J gene. V gene TRBV15 combines with J gene TRBJ2-7; 8 nucleotides agree with TRBD1. The CDR3 covers 12 residues. The ends lost 5 bases at V and 6 bases at J; junction bases unmatched: 3. CDR1 and CDR2 from the germline V gene are SGHND and FRSKSL. Incomplete CDR3 DNA: TGTGCCAGCAGTCAGGGGGCGCCTGAACAGTAC. Translated, it gives CASSQGAPEQY. The entire CDR3 is CASSQGAPEQYF.

This clone was seen a handful of times. Gene names refer to mouse genes. Read sequence stops 1 residue before the CDR3 end, and the germline J gene provides the missing end. The V call is TRBV19, the J call TRBJ2-7; TRBD2 matches at 7 bases. The V gene's germline CDR1 is FNHDT and CDR2 SITEND (reference sequence). This CDR3 is built from 14 residues. The J segment lost 4 bases and the V segment lost 1 base, leaving 5 bases of the junction unmatched. CDR3 protein: CASSIRLGEYEQYF. CDR3 DNA (partial): TGTGCCAGCAGTATAAGGCTGGGGGAGTATGAACAGTAC.

On this clone: Mouse germline and gene names are used. The read ends 1 residue shy of where the CDR3 ends; the end is completed using the germline J gene. This rearrangement joins TRBV1 to TRBJ2-1, with 10 bases fitting TRBD2. Trimming removed 4 bases from V and 3 bases from J; junction bases left unmatched: 3. CDR1 and CDR2 from the germline V gene are NSQYPW and LRSPGD (reference sequence). This CDR3 comprises 15 residues. The covered CDR3 bases are TGCACCTGCAGTGGGGGACTGGGGCTCTATGCTGAGCAGTTC. It specifies CTCSGGLGLYAEQF. From start to end, the CDR3 is CTCSGGLGLYAEQFF.

Comment on this clone: Gene names and germline match the mouse. The read finishes 1 residue shy of the CDR3 end, and the germline J gene is used to complete it. The rearrangement uses TRBV12-1 and TRBJ2-3, with 9 bases identical to TRBD2. CDR3 size: 16 residues. V gave up 3 bases and J gave up 0 bases; unmatched junction bases: 6. CDR1 is SGHSN, CDR2 HYEKVE, per germline. CDR3 sequence: CASSALTGGSAETLYF. The CDR3 bases that were read are TGTGCCAGCTCTGCATTGACTGGGGGTAGTGCAGAAACGCTGTAT.

Regarding this clone: Gene names and germline match the mouse. Read coverage stops 1 residue before the CDR3 terminus; the germline J gene supplies the remainder. Other DNA sequences within the sample encode an identical CDR3. This sequence joins TRBV1 and TRBJ1-3; weak D call: TRBD1 (6 bases). The CDR3 is 15 residues long. From germline, CDR1 is NSQYPW and CDR2 LRSPGD (reference sequence). V gave up 4 bases and J gave up 0 bases, with 10 bases separating them. The CDR3 DNA, read in part, is TGCACCTGCAGTGTACGGGACAATTCTGGAAATACGCTCTAT. Translating it yields CTCSVRDNSGNTLY. The full-length CDR3 reads as CTCSVRDNSGNTLYF.

About this clone itself: Germline and genes: mouse. The sequence runs out 1 residue before the end of the CDR3; the remainder is reconstructed from the germline J gene. The genes are TRBV31 and TRBJ2-7; 7 bases match TRBD2. Germline assignment: CDR1 GKSSPN and CDR2 SITVG. The V and J ends lost 0 bases and 0 bases, in that order; junction bases with no gene match: 5. The CDR3 loop spans 15 amino acids. The CDR3 spells CAWSLGGGRSYEQYF. The CDR3 bases that were read are TGTGCCTGGAGTCTGGGGGGGGGACGCTCCTATGAACAGTAC.

Note on this clone: Gene names and germline refer to mouse. Sequencing ends 1 residue short of the CDR3 end; the germline J gene provides the rest. The chain is built from TRBV1 and TRBJ2-4; D possibly corresponds to TRBD2 (5 bases). V lost 3 bases to trimming and J lost 0 bases, with 10 bases between them. The CDR3 runs 15 residues. Looked up from germline, CDR1 is NSQYPW and CDR2 is LRSPGD (reference sequence). Partial CDR3 DNA: TGCACCTGCAGTGCGCCTGGGTCTAGTCAAAACACCTTGTAC. It translates to CTCSAPGSSQNTLY. The whole CDR3 reads CTCSAPGSSQNTLYF.

Notes on this clone: Gene names and germline refer to mouse. The read stops 1 residue short of the end of the CDR3; the missing end is completed from the germline J gene. The V call is TRBV5, the J call TRBJ2-1; 11 nucleotides agree with TRBD2. Germline V gene sequence: CDR1 LGHNA, CDR2 YNLKQL (reference sequence). The junction had 0 bases not matched to a gene; V was cut back by 3 bases and J by 5 bases. The CDR3 is made up of 14 amino acids. CDR3 residues: CASSQDWGDAEQFF. Incomplete CDR3 DNA: TGTGCCAGCAGCCAGGACTGGGGGGATGCTGAGCAGTTC.

About this clone: These gene names are mouse names. The read gets to within 1 residue of the CDR3 end, and the germline J gene fills in the rest. The genes are TRBV5 and TRBJ1-4, with D unresolved. The CDR3 length is 14 residues. Trimming removed 2 bases at V and 2 bases at J, with 6 bases between. Germline loops: CDR1 LGHNA, CDR2 YNLKQL (reference sequence). The CDR3 bases that were read are TGTGCCAGCAGCCAACTGGGGTCCAACGAAAGATTATTT. Translated: CASSQLGSNERLF. The whole CDR3 is CASSQLGSNERLFF.

A remark on this clone: These gene names are mouse names. The read gets to within 1 residue of the CDR3 end, and the germline J gene fills in the rest. The chain employs TRBV1 and TRBJ1-2; D ambiguous. The CDR3 has 13 amino acids. Germline values: CDR1 NSQYPW, CDR2 LRSPGD (reference sequence). Trimming removed 0 bases at V and 4 bases at J, with 6 bases between. CDR3 bases read: TGCACCTGCAGTGCAGATCTGGGCTCCGACTACACC. Encoded protein: CTCSADLGSDYT. The entire CDR3 sequence reads CTCSADLGSDYTF.

This clone was seen a single time. The listed genes are named as in mouse. The CDR3 end falls 1 residue outside the read, so it is completed with the germline J gene. The chain combines TRBV2 with TRBJ1-6; unclear D gene. TRBJ1-6 is labeled an ORF, and its function is uncertain. Trimming pared 0 bases from V and 8 bases from J, leaving 8 bases between. CDR3 length equals 14 residues. Germline-derived CDR1 and CDR2 are LGHNA and YSYQKL. Partial CDR3 DNA: TGTGCCAGCAGCCAAGAAGGGAGGGATTCGCCCCTCTAC. It is translated as CASSQEGRDSPLY. The complete CDR3 protein is CASSQEGRDSPLYF.

A single count supports this clone. Genes and germline are mouse. The read ends 1 residue early relative to the CDR3; the germline J gene fills the gap. This sequence joins TRBV13-3 and TRBJ1-1, with no clear D. Trimming removed 0 bases at V and 0 bases at J, with 6 bases between. The V gene's germline CDR1 is NNHDY and CDR2 SYVADS. The CDR3 is 14 amino acids. CDR3: CASSDGVANTEVFF. CDR3 DNA (partial): TGTGCCAGCAGTGATGGGGTTGCAAACACAGAAGTCTTC.

This clone has only a few counts. Gene names and germline match the mouse. The CDR3 end falls 1 residue outside the read, so it is completed with the germline J gene. The rearrangement links TRBV20 to TRBJ2-7, with TRBD2 matching over 8 bases. The CDR3 totals 12 residues. Germline trimming cut 6 bases from V and 2 bases from J; bases unmatched to any gene: 3. The germline V gene encodes CDR1 GFQATS and CDR2 STVNSAI. The CDR3 bases that were read are TGTGGTGCCCCGACTGGGGCCTATGAACAGTAC. Translated, it gives CGAPTGAYEQY. The whole CDR3 sequence is CGAPTGAYEQYF.

Details on this clone: These gene names are mouse names. The DNA ends 1 residue before the CDR3 does, and the rest of the CDR3 is filled in from the germline J gene. The chain recombines TRBV5 with TRBJ2-7; D unclear. The germline V gene has CDR1 LGHNA and CDR2 YNLKQL (reference sequence). The CDR3 is made up of 12 amino acids. Trimming removed 0 bases at V and 7 bases at J, with 7 bases between. The CDR3 sequence is CASSQEGREQYF. The sequenced CDR3 bases are TGTGCCAGCAGCCAAGAAGGGCGGGAACAGTAC.

To note about this clone: Gene names follow the mouse nomenclature. The CDR3 end lies 1 residue beyond the end of the read and is filled in from the germline J gene. The chain combines TRBV4 with TRBJ2-1; D is uncertain. The germline gives CDR1 LGHDT, CDR2 YNNKQL (reference sequence). The V and J ends lost 4 bases and 6 bases respectively, with 4 bases between them. There are 11 residues in the CDR3. CDR3 DNA, as far as it was read: TGTGCCAGCAGCTCAGGTGCTGAGCAGTTC. Translated: CASSSGAEQF. The whole CDR3 is CASSSGAEQFF.

Notes on this clone: Gene names denote mouse genes. The DNA ends 1 residue before the CDR3 does, and the rest of the CDR3 is filled in from the germline J gene. The J gene is TRBJ1-1, the V gene TRBV13-2, with no clear D. The CDR3 runs 12 residues. Trimming stripped 2 bases from V and 3 bases from J, with 5 bases between. Germline V gives CDR1 NNHNN, CDR2 SYGAGS (reference sequence). This chain's CDR3 is CASGDEDTEVFF. CDR3 DNA (partial): TGTGCCAGCGGTGACGAGGACACAGAAGTCTTC.

This clone was found a few times. Mouse germline and gene names are used. Read data end 1 residue before the CDR3 end; the end is taken from the germline J gene. The chain employs TRBV12-1 and TRBJ1-4, with D unclear. Trimming cost V 4 bases and J 4 bases, with 9 bases left between them. CDR1 is SGHSN, CDR2 HYEKVE, per germline. The CDR3 totals 13 residues. The CDR3 DNA, read in part, is TGTGCCAGCTCCGGCACAGACAACGAAAGATTATTT. Its translation is CASSGTDNERLF. The entire CDR3 reads CASSGTDNERLFF.

Points on this clone: The genes are named according to mouse. Read sequence stops 1 residue before the CDR3 end, and the germline J gene provides the missing end. Other DNA sequences in the same sample also yield this CDR3. The chain combines TRBV13-2 with TRBJ2-7; 10 positions agree with TRBD1. The CDR3 spans 15 residues. Germline-derived CDR1 and CDR2 are NNHNN and SYGAGS (reference sequence). V was pared by 0 bases and J by 3 bases, with 3 bases of the junction left unmatched. The sequenced CDR3 bases are TGTGCCAGCGGTGATGCCGGGACAGGGGACTATGAACAGTAC. Protein product: CASGDAGTGDYEQY. The full CDR3 is CASGDAGTGDYEQYF.

This clone has more than one count but fewer than ten. Gene names follow the mouse nomenclature. The read halts 1 residue ahead of the CDR3 end, with the missing end drawn from the germline J gene. The J gene is TRBJ2-4, the V gene TRBV5; D is perhaps TRBD1 (5 bases). CDR1 LGHNA and CDR2 YNLKQL come from the germline V gene (reference sequence). Trimming left V 4 bases short and J 1 base short, with 12 bases between. CDR3 length: 15 amino acids. CDR3 loop: CASSPQGEGQNTLYF. CDR3 DNA (partial): TGTGCCAGCAGCCCTCAGGGAGAGGGTCAAAACACCTTGTAC.

This clone was counted a single time. The gene names given are mouse names. The read halts 1 residue ahead of the CDR3 end, with the missing end drawn from the germline J gene. The V gene is TRBV24, the J gene TRBJ1-4; tentative D call: TRBD1 (6 bases). The CDR3 runs to 16 residues. V was cut by 4 bases and J by 0 bases, with 12 bases left in between. The V gene's germline CDR1 is KGHTA and CDR2 FRNEEI. The CDR3 here is CASSPGQEFSNERLFF. The DNA read from the CDR3 is TGTGCCAGCAGTCCGGGACAAGAATTTTCCAACGAAAGATTATTT.

This clone was detected only a few times. The gene names here belong to mouse. The CDR3 end is not reached by the read, which stops 1 residue before it; the germline J gene fills it in. V usage is TRBV26 and J usage is TRBJ2-2; the D is unclear. Germline lookup yields CDR1 KGHPV and CDR2 FQNQEV (reference sequence). With 1 base removed from V and 2 bases from J, the gap between germline ends came to 5 bases. CDR3 length: 14 amino acids. CDR3 DNA, as far as it was read: TGTGCCAGCAGTCTGTACTATAACACCGGGCAGCTCTAC. The encoded protein is CASSLYYNTGQLY. The entire CDR3 reads CASSLYYNTGQLYF. Full variable domain (remainder filled in from reference TRBV26 and TRBJ2-2): NSKVIQTPRYLVKGQGQKAKMRCIPEKGHPVVFWYQQNKNNEFKFLINFQNQEVLQQIDMTEKRFSAECPSNSPCSLEIQSSEAGDSALYLCASSLYYNTGQLYFGEGSKLTVL.

On this clone itself: Any gene name here is a mouse gene name. The read ends 1 residue before the CDR3 terminus; that terminus is restored from the germline J gene. The genes are TRBV2 and TRBJ2-1; tentative D call: TRBD1 (5 bases). The CDR3 covers 13 residues. CDR1 is LGHNA, CDR2 YSYQKL, per germline. V lost 7 bases and J 1 base, leaving 8 bases between the germline ends. CDR3: CASNDRNYAEQFF. The CDR3 DNA, read in part, is TGTGCCAGCAACGACAGAAACTATGCTGAGCAGTTC.

Regarding this clone: Gene names and germline match the mouse. The read stops 1 residue short of the end of the CDR3; the missing end is completed from the germline J gene. The rearrangement uses TRBV16 and TRBJ1-4; 8 bases line up with TRBD1. The CDR3 runs to 14 residues. Germline-derived CDR1 and CDR2 are SGHSA and FRNQAP. V dropped 5 bases and J dropped 6; count of bases not matched to a gene: 5. The CDR3 spells CASSPQGVDERLFF. The part of the CDR3 DNA that was read is TGTGCAAGCAGCCCACAGGGGGTGGACGAAAGATTATTT.